These 9 T cell receptor beta chains share one sample of origin, sequenced in a study of blood T cell repertoires in COVID-19. This table comes from immunoSEQ multiplex PCR, and its TCRdb copy is limited to in-frame clones, with some not included. The repertoire has hundreds of thousands of clones, roughly 90% of them found once; the top ten carry 0.95% to 1.5%. Material for sequencing was peripheral blood. The source is a man aged 40-50 years with acute or convalescent COVID-19.

The gene calls are TRBV27 and TRBJ2-1, with 7 bases identical to TRBD1. The CDR3 totals 15 residues. Germline V gene data show CDR1 as MNHEY and CDR2 as SMNVEV (reference sequence). J gave up 4 bases and V 3 bases, and 6 bases lay outside the gene matches. The CDR3 here is CASSFPRQGYNEQFF. CDR3 in DNA: TGTGCCAGCAGTTTCCCCAGACAGGGATACAATGAGCAGTTCTTC.

The chain combines TRBV5-5 with TRBJ1-1, with TRBD1 matching 7 bases. V shed 0 bases and J 4 bases; nucleotides not matched to a gene: 9. CDR1 and CDR2 (germline): SGHKS, YYEKEE (reference sequence). The CDR3 has 16 residues. This chain's CDR3 is CASSLEGAGYGTEAFF. In DNA form, the CDR3 reads TGTGCCAGCAGCTTGGAGGGGGCAGGGTACGGCACTGAAGCTTTCTTT.

V is TRBV4-1 and J is TRBJ2-3, with 7 bases aligning to TRBD1. J gave up 11 bases and V 3 bases, and 11 bases lay outside the gene matches. The CDR3 runs to 14 residues. Germline values: CDR1 MGHRA, CDR2 YSYEKL. CDR3 loop: CASSHHRPTGRQYF. The CDR3 coding sequence is TGCGCCAGCAGCCACCACCGCCCGACAGGGAGGCAGTATTTT.

The chain uses TRBV19 and TRBJ1-4; 8 bases line up with TRBD1. The CDR3 totals 14 residues. Germline assignment: CDR1 LNHDA and CDR2 SQIVND (reference sequence). V shed 5 bases, J shed 6 bases, and the junction held 5 bases outside the gene matches. The CDR3 region is CASSSGGSHEKLFF. CDR3 nucleotide sequence: TGTGCCAGTAGTTCAGGGGGCAGTCATGAAAAACTGTTTTTT.

This clone was seen a few times. V and J are TRBV7-2 and TRBJ1-5; D is undetermined. The V end lost 0 bases, the J end lost 7 bases, and 16 bases lay between the germline ends. In germline, CDR1 is SGHTA, CDR2 FQGNSA. The CDR3 has 16 residues. The CDR3 reads CASSLAWGGTGQPQHF. CDR3 DNA: TGTGCCAGCAGCTTAGCCTGGGGAGGCACGGGGCAGCCCCAGCATTTT. The entire variable domain, with the rest obtained from reference TRBV7-2 and TRBJ1-5, is as follows: GAGVSQSPSNKVTEKGKDVELRCDPISGHTALYWYRQSLGQGLEFLIYFQGNSAPDKSGLPSDRFSAERTGGSVSTLTIQRTQQEDSAVYLCASSLAWGGTGQPQHFGDGTRLSIL.

V usage is TRBV7-9 and J usage is TRBJ2-1, with 14 nucleotides matching TRBD2. Germline loops: CDR1 SEHNR, CDR2 FQNEAQ (reference sequence). The CDR3 contains 14 residues. The trim removed 5 bases at V and 11 bases at J, leaving 5 bases unmatched. Here the CDR3 DNA reads TGTGCCAGCAGCAGGGGACTAGCGGGGGAACAGCAGTTCTTC. Translated: CASSRGLAGEQQFF.

The J gene is TRBJ2-5, the V gene TRBV4-2; 14 bases map to TRBD2. The CDR3 consists of 16 residues. The germline V gene has CDR1 LGHNA and CDR2 YNFKEQ. V dropped 3 bases and J dropped 5; count of bases not matched to a gene: 5. CDR3 in amino acids: CASSQRTSGGRETQYF. The CDR3 DNA sequence: TGTGCCAGCAGCCAGCGGACTAGCGGGGGGAGGGAGACCCAGTACTTC.

The chain is built from TRBV4-1 and TRBJ2-3; 10 nucleotides align to TRBD2. The CDR3 is 19 amino acids. The ends lost 0 bases at V and 1 base at J; junction bases unmatched: 10. Germline assignment: CDR1 MGHRA and CDR2 YSYEKL. The CDR3, as DNA: TGCGCCAGCAGCCAAGATCTCCCCCGGACTAGCGGTGGCACAGATACGCAGTATTTT. Amino acids: CASSQDLPRTSGGTDTQYF.

The chain carries TRBV6-5 and TRBJ2-5; the match to TRBD2 covers 13 bases. Per the germline V gene, CDR1 is MNHEY and CDR2 is SVGAGI. V trimming: 10 bases; J trimming: 5 bases; junction bases outside the gene matches: 4. The CDR3 is 13 amino acids. CDR3 residues: CATKTSGRETQYF. CDR3 nucleotides: TGTGCCACCAAGACTAGCGGGAGGGAGACCCAGTACTTC.